Each of the 10 T cell receptor beta chains below was sequenced from the same sample in a study of cytomegalovirus exposure and HLA in healthy donors. The study ran its PCR with 60 Vbeta and 13 Jbeta primers. The table came from immunoSEQ multiplex PCR; TCRdb's copy has only in-frame clones and leaves some out. This sample has some 190,000 clones, with around 80% found just once. The sample comprised PBMCs. The source is a man in his late teens or twenties in good health and CMV-seronegative.

The chain combines TRBV7-3 with TRBJ2-3; 10 bases match TRBD2. CDR1 is SGHTA and CDR2 is FQGTGA in the germline V gene. The CDR3 is 15 residues long. V shed 2 bases and J 4 bases; nucleotides not matched to a gene: 3. CDR3: CASSLLAGAADTQYF. The CDR3 DNA sequence: TGTGCCAGCAGCTTACTAGCGGGAGCCGCAGATACGCAGTATTTT. The full variable domain, rest sourced from reference TRBV7-3 and TRBJ2-3, is GAGVSQTPSNKVTEKGKYVELRCDPISGHTALYWYRQSLGQGPEFLIYFQGTGAADDSGLPNDRFFAVRPEGSVSTLKIQRTERGDSAVYLCASSLLAGAADTQYFGPGTRLTVL.

The chain employs TRBV18 and TRBJ1-2, with 7 nucleotides matching TRBD1. The CDR3 consists of 16 residues. The trim removed 3 bases at V and 5 bases at J, leaving 12 bases unmatched. CDR1 KGHSH and CDR2 LQKENI come from the germline V gene. The CDR3 loop reads CASSPRRGQGEYGYTF. CDR3 nucleotides: TGTGCCAGCTCACCGCGTAGGGGGCAGGGCGAGTATGGCTACACCTTC.

This clone showed up just a few times. The CDR3, as DNA: TGTGCCAGCAGTGAGGGGGGGCTCAGAACCGGGGAGCTGTTTTTT. This encodes CASSEGGLRTGELFF. The rearrangement joins TRBV2 to TRBJ2-2, with TRBD2 as a possible D gene (7 bases). The V end was cut by 3 bases, the J end by 5 bases, with 13 bases between. Germline CDR1 SNHLY, CDR2 FYNNEI. The CDR3 totals 15 residues.

V and J are TRBV29-1 and TRBJ2-7; D not resolved. Germline CDR1 and CDR2: SQVTM and ANQGSEA. The CDR3 loop spans 14 amino acids. The V and J ends lost 8 bases and 0 bases respectively, with 17 bases between them. CDR3 nucleotide sequence: TGCAGCTTCCTAGGCTCGCCTAGCTCCTACGAGCAGTACTTC. Encoded protein: CSFLGSPSSYEQYF.

The chain couples TRBV7-3 to TRBJ2-2; D is possibly TRBD1 (6 bases). V was shortened by 2 bases and J by 7 bases, with 8 bases between the two germline ends. The CDR3 is made up of 13 amino acids. Germline V lookup: CDR1 SGHTA, CDR2 FQGTGA. The CDR3 reads CASSLQGGGELFF. Here the CDR3 DNA reads TGTGCCAGCAGCTTACAAGGGGGCGGGGAGCTGTTTTTT.

This chain joins TRBV7-2 and TRBJ2-2, with 9 bases lining up with TRBD1. CDR1 and CDR2 (germline): SGHTA, FQGNSA. The V segment lost 5 bases and the J segment 5 bases; nucleotides outside the gene matches: 6. The CDR3 is 15 residues long. The CDR3 region is CASSQQGARTGELFF. Written as DNA, the CDR3 is TGTGCCAGCAGCCAACAGGGGGCGAGGACCGGGGAGCTGTTTTTT.

This clone came up a few times. The chain uses TRBV4-3 and TRBJ1-4; 8 bases agree with TRBD1. V was clipped by 2 bases and J by 7 bases; unmatched bases: 3. The germline gives CDR1 LGHNA, CDR2 YSLEER. CDR3 length equals 14 residues. CDR3 sequence: CASSQLRGLEKLFF. The CDR3 DNA is TGCGCCAGCAGCCAACTCAGGGGGCTTGAAAAACTGTTTTTT.

This chain uses TRBV14 with TRBJ2-1; 10 bases align to TRBD2. The ends lost 0 bases at V and 0 bases at J; junction bases unmatched: 11. The CDR3 has 20 residues. CDR1 SGHDN and CDR2 FVKESK come from the germline V gene. The DNA of the CDR3 is TGTGCCAGCAGCCAAGATCGAAGTAGCGGGAGGACGGGCTCCTACAATGAGCAGTTCTTC. Protein: CASSQDRSSGRTGSYNEQFF.

This rearrangement joins TRBV29-1 to TRBJ2-1; 9 bases agree with TRBD2. This CDR3 region has 15 residues. Unmatched junction bases numbered 3, after V lost 0 bases and J lost 3 bases. Germline assignment: CDR1 SQVTM and CDR2 ANQGSEA. CDR3 loop: CSVEDPSGVYNEQFF. For the CDR3, the DNA is TGCAGCGTTGAAGATCCTAGCGGGGTCTACAATGAGCAGTTCTTC.

This chain joins TRBV5-8 and TRBJ1-1; a possible D gene is TRBD1 (5 bases). V was shortened by 1 base and J by 4 bases, with 20 bases between the two germline ends. The germline V gene has CDR1 SGHTS and CDR2 YDEGEE. There are 17 residues in the CDR3. The CDR3 here is CASSLFFMSGSSTEAFF. CDR3 nucleotide sequence: TGTGCCAGCAGCTTGTTCTTTATGTCAGGGTCGAGCACTGAAGCTTTCTTT.